This is a list of T cell receptor beta chains from one sample in a study of cytomegalovirus exposure and HLA in healthy donors. Libraries were prepared by immunoSEQ multiplex PCR; TCRdb keeps only in-frame clonotypes and omits some of them. The table records fewer than 200,000 clones, approximately 86% of them present only once. Material for sequencing was PBMCs. Receptor source: a woman aged 18-29 years in good health and CMV-seronegative. Both conserved end residues are part of each CDR3. D genes are given only for firm matches. Size values are once, few and many counts, or a class for expanded clones, and some rows have none.

cdr3_length: 16; j_call: TRBJ1-5; d_call: .; v_call: TRBV11-2; clone_size: .; cdr3_nt: TGTGCCAGCAGCTTAGAGGGCATTAGGAGCAATCAGCCCCAGCATTTT; cdr3_aa: CASSLEGIRSNQPQHF
cdr3_length: 16; j_call: TRBJ2-1; d_call: TRBD1; v_call: TRBV6-4; clone_size: few; cdr3_nt: TGTGCCAGCAGTGACTCGACACAGGGGGAATACAATGAGCAGTTCTTC; cdr3_aa: CASSDSTQGEYNEQFF
cdr3_length: 12; j_call: TRBJ2-7; d_call: .; v_call: TRBV30; clone_size: large; cdr3_nt: TGTGCCTCCCGGGAGTGGTCGGGCGAGCAGTACTTC; cdr3_aa: CASREWSGEQYF
cdr3_length: 11; j_call: TRBJ1-1; d_call: TRBD1; v_call: TRBV6-5; clone_size: few; cdr3_nt: TGTGCCAGCAGGTCACAGGGGGAAGCTTTCTTT; cdr3_aa: CASRSQGEAFF
cdr3_length: 16; j_call: TRBJ1-1; d_call: .; v_call: TRBV5-6; clone_size: .; cdr3_nt: TGTGCCAGCAGCTTGGTTGCGGCCAGGGGCGACACTGAAGCTTTCTTT; cdr3_aa: CASSLVAARGDTEAFF
cdr3_length: 17; j_call: TRBJ1-1; d_call: .; v_call: TRBV9; clone_size: .; cdr3_nt: TGTGCCAGCAGCGTTACTGGTGACTTCGTTGTCAGCACTGAAGCTTTCTTT; cdr3_aa: CASSVTGDFVVSTEAFF
cdr3_length: 15; j_call: TRBJ2-7; d_call: TRBD1; v_call: TRBV6-6; clone_size: .; cdr3_nt: TGTGCCAGCAGTCTCCGGGACAGGGGTTCTTACGAGCAGTACTTC; cdr3_aa: CASSLRDRGSYEQYF
cdr3_length: 15; j_call: TRBJ2-7; d_call: TRBD1; v_call: TRBV19; clone_size: .; cdr3_nt: TGTGCCAGTAGTACCCGACAGGGGGCTACCTACGAGCAGTACTTC; cdr3_aa: CASSTRQGATYEQYF
cdr3_length: 14; j_call: TRBJ1-1; d_call: .; v_call: TRBV7-6; clone_size: .; cdr3_nt: TGTGCCAGCAGCCCCCAATGGACACCGGATGAAGCTTTCTTT; cdr3_aa: CASSPQWTPDEAFF
cdr3_length: 15; j_call: TRBJ2-7; d_call: TRBD2; v_call: TRBV4-1; clone_size: .; cdr3_nt: TGCGCCAGCAGCTGGCGGCGGGAGGCAACCTACGAGCAGTACTTC; cdr3_aa: CASSWRREATYEQYF
cdr3_length: 16; j_call: TRBJ1-5; d_call: TRBD1; v_call: TRBV27; clone_size: .; cdr3_nt: TGTGCCAGCAGCCAGAGGGGGACAGGAGGCAATCAGCCCCAGCATTTT; cdr3_aa: CASSQRGTGGNQPQHF
cdr3_length: 14; j_call: TRBJ1-2; d_call: TRBD1; v_call: TRBV19; clone_size: .; cdr3_nt: TGTGCCAGTAGTATAGAGGACAGGTCCTATGGCTACACCTTC; cdr3_aa: CASSIEDRSYGYTF
cdr3_length: 16; j_call: TRBJ2-7; d_call: .; v_call: TRBV5-4; clone_size: .; cdr3_nt: TGTGCCAGCAGCTTATTAGGACAGTTCAGCTCCTACGAGCAGTACTTC; cdr3_aa: CASSLLGQFSSYEQYF
cdr3_length: 16; j_call: TRBJ1-5; d_call: TRBD1; v_call: TRBV18; clone_size: .; cdr3_nt: TGTGCCAGCTCACCTCCATCCGGACAGGGCAATCAGCCCCAGCATTTT; cdr3_aa: CASSPPSGQGNQPQHF
cdr3_length: 15; j_call: TRBJ2-7; d_call: TRBD2; v_call: TRBV7-9; clone_size: .; cdr3_nt: TGTGCCAGCAGCTCCCGACTAGCGGGCCTCAGCGAGCAGTACTTC; cdr3_aa: CASSSRLAGLSEQYF
cdr3_length: 14; j_call: TRBJ1-4; d_call: TRBD1; v_call: TRBV29-1; clone_size: .; cdr3_nt: TGCAGCGTTGAAGATCCCGGGGGACAGGGGGAACTGTTTTTT; cdr3_aa: CSVEDPGGQGELFF
cdr3_length: 17; j_call: TRBJ1-5; d_call: .; v_call: TRBV4-1; clone_size: .; cdr3_nt: TGCGCCAGCAGCCAAGAGGGAGCTTCCACGTTAAATCAGCCCCAGCATTTT; cdr3_aa: CASSQEGASTLNQPQHF
cdr3_length: 13; j_call: TRBJ2-7; d_call: TRBD1; v_call: TRBV12-5; clone_size: .; cdr3_nt: TGTGCTAGTGGTCCACCGACAGGGGCCCCTCCTTTCTTC; cdr3_aa: CASGPPTGAPPFF
cdr3_length: 11; j_call: TRBJ1-2; d_call: .; v_call: TRBV9; clone_size: .; cdr3_nt: TGTGCCAGCAGCGCTGGAGCTGGCTACACCTTC; cdr3_aa: CASSAGAGYTF
cdr3_length: 14; j_call: TRBJ2-7; d_call: TRBD2; v_call: TRBV5-1; clone_size: .; cdr3_nt: TGCGCCAGCAGGTCTACTAGCGGGAGCCACGAGCAGTACTTC; cdr3_aa: CASRSTSGSHEQYF
cdr3_length: 14; j_call: TRBJ2-5; d_call: .; v_call: TRBV11-2; clone_size: once; cdr3_nt: TGTGCCAGCAGCTTAGGACTGATCCAAGAGACCCAGTACTTC; cdr3_aa: CASSLGLIQETQYF
cdr3_length: 13; j_call: TRBJ2-3; d_call: .; v_call: TRBV27; clone_size: once; cdr3_nt: TGTGCCAGCAGTTTATCCGGCACAGATACGCAGTATTTT; cdr3_aa: CASSLSGTDTQYF
cdr3_length: 14; j_call: TRBJ2-4; d_call: TRBD1; v_call: TRBV6-6; clone_size: .; cdr3_nt: TGTGCCAGCAGATCGACAGGGGACGAAAACATTCAGTACTTC; cdr3_aa: CASRSTGDENIQYF
cdr3_length: 13; j_call: TRBJ1-4; d_call: .; v_call: TRBV7-9; clone_size: .; cdr3_nt: TGTGCCAGCAGCCTCGGACTTGGGGAAAAACTGTTTTTT; cdr3_aa: CASSLGLGEKLFF
cdr3_length: 11; j_call: TRBJ2-3; d_call: TRBD1; v_call: TRBV28; clone_size: .; cdr3_nt: TGTGCCAGCAGCCACCGGGACAGGAGTCATTTT; cdr3_aa: CASSHRDRSHF
cdr3_length: 14; j_call: TRBJ1-2; d_call: .; v_call: TRBV5-4; clone_size: .; cdr3_nt: TGTGCCAGCAGCCCCCCAGGGGAATACTATGGCTACACCTTC; cdr3_aa: CASSPPGEYYGYTF
cdr3_length: 10; j_call: TRBJ2-5; d_call: .; v_call: TRBV6-5; clone_size: .; cdr3_nt: TGTGCCACAGGGAGGGAGACCCAGTACTTC; cdr3_aa: CATGRETQYF
cdr3_length: 15; j_call: TRBJ2-5; d_call: TRBD1; v_call: TRBV7-9; clone_size: .; cdr3_nt: TGTGCCAGCAGGTTTGGGACAGGCGATCAAGAGACCCAGTACTTC; cdr3_aa: CASRFGTGDQETQYF
cdr3_length: 16; j_call: TRBJ2-3; d_call: .; v_call: TRBV19; clone_size: .; cdr3_nt: TGTGCCAGTACCACCGACGGGGGGCTCTTCACAGATACGCAGTATTTT; cdr3_aa: CASTTDGGLFTDTQYF
cdr3_length: 18; j_call: TRBJ1-2; d_call: TRBD1; v_call: TRBV27; clone_size: .; cdr3_nt: TGTGCCAGCAGTTTATATCCACAACAGGGGGCAGTAAACTATGGCTACACCTTC; cdr3_aa: CASSLYPQQGAVNYGYTF
cdr3_length: 17; j_call: TRBJ1-6; d_call: TRBD1; v_call: TRBV18; clone_size: .; cdr3_nt: TGTGCCAGCTCAACTCCTGGGTCGACAGGGAATAATTCACCCCTCCACTTT; cdr3_aa: CASSTPGSTGNNSPLHF
cdr3_length: 15; j_call: TRBJ1-5; d_call: .; v_call: TRBV6-1; clone_size: .; cdr3_nt: TGTGCCAGTAGACAAGGTGACTATAGCAATCAGCCCCAGCATTTT; cdr3_aa: CASRQGDYSNQPQHF
cdr3_length: 15; j_call: TRBJ2-1; d_call: TRBD2; v_call: TRBV12-5; clone_size: .; cdr3_nt: TGTGCTAGTGGTCGCAGACTAGCAGAGTACAATGAGCAGTTCTTC; cdr3_aa: CASGRRLAEYNEQFF
cdr3_length: 15; j_call: TRBJ1-1; d_call: .; v_call: TRBV6-5; clone_size: few; cdr3_nt: TGTGCCAGCAGTCCATTTAGGGGGGGGCTCGCTGAAGCTTTCTTT; cdr3_aa: CASSPFRGGLAEAFF
cdr3_length: 14; j_call: TRBJ2-5; d_call: TRBD1; v_call: TRBV25-1; clone_size: .; cdr3_nt: TGTGCCAGCCGCCGGGACAGGGGAAGCGAGACCCAGTACTTC; cdr3_aa: CASRRDRGSETQYF
cdr3_length: 17; j_call: TRBJ2-2; d_call: .; v_call: TRBV18; clone_size: few; cdr3_nt: TGTGCCAGCTCACGATCGGAGGCTCGGCAAAACACCGGGGAGCTGTTTTTT; cdr3_aa: CASSRSEARQNTGELFF
cdr3_length: 14; j_call: TRBJ1-2; d_call: .; v_call: TRBV11-2; clone_size: .; cdr3_nt: TGTGCCAGCACCACAGGCCCTTATGCTAGGGGCTACACCTTC; cdr3_aa: CASTTGPYARGYTF
cdr3_length: 12; j_call: TRBJ1-1; d_call: TRBD1; v_call: TRBV4-1; clone_size: .; cdr3_nt: TGCGCCAGCAGCCCACAGGGGAGAGAAGCTTTCTTT; cdr3_aa: CASSPQGREAFF
cdr3_length: 15; j_call: TRBJ1-1; d_call: .; v_call: TRBV27; clone_size: .; cdr3_nt: TGTGCCAGCAGTTTATCCCCCCGGCAGGGCTCAAACGCTTTCTTT; cdr3_aa: CASSLSPRQGSNAFF
cdr3_length: 15; j_call: TRBJ1-6; d_call: .; v_call: TRBV9; clone_size: once; cdr3_nt: TGTGCCAGCAGCGCACAGGGAGAAAACAGGTTCCCCCTCCACTTT; cdr3_aa: CASSAQGENRFPLHF
cdr3_length: 12; j_call: TRBJ2-2; d_call: .; v_call: TRBV5-1; clone_size: .; cdr3_nt: TGCGCCAGCAGCACATACACCGGGGAGCTGTTTTTT; cdr3_aa: CASSTYTGELFF
cdr3_length: 15; j_call: TRBJ2-7; d_call: TRBD1; v_call: TRBV5-1; clone_size: .; cdr3_nt: TGCGCCAGCAGCTTGGCCGGGACAGGGGGCTACGAGCAGTACTTC; cdr3_aa: CASSLAGTGGYEQYF
cdr3_length: 11; j_call: TRBJ1-2; d_call: TRBD1; v_call: TRBV29-1; clone_size: few; cdr3_nt: TGCAGCGTTTTCGGACAGGGTGGCTACACCTTC; cdr3_aa: CSVFGQGGYTF
cdr3_length: 13; j_call: TRBJ1-1; d_call: .; v_call: TRBV15; clone_size: medium-sized; cdr3_nt: TGTGCCACCAGCAGAGTGGGGCGGACTGAAGCTTTCTTT; cdr3_aa: CATSRVGRTEAFF
cdr3_length: 13; j_call: TRBJ1-2; d_call: .; v_call: TRBV7-2; clone_size: .; cdr3_nt: TGTGCCAGCAGTTCGGGGGTAACCTATGGCTACACCTTC; cdr3_aa: CASSSGVTYGYTF
cdr3_length: 15; j_call: TRBJ2-7; d_call: .; v_call: TRBV7-2; clone_size: .; cdr3_nt: TGTGCCAGCAGCTTAGCGGAACACAGCTCCTACGAGCAGTACTTC; cdr3_aa: CASSLAEHSSYEQYF
cdr3_length: 13; j_call: TRBJ1-2; d_call: .; v_call: TRBV5-8; clone_size: .; cdr3_nt: TGTGCCAGCAGCTTGACTGTGAACTATGGCTACACCTTC; cdr3_aa: CASSLTVNYGYTF
cdr3_length: 15; j_call: TRBJ2-7; d_call: TRBD1; v_call: TRBV6-5; clone_size: .; cdr3_nt: TGTGCCAGCAGTTCATCCGGACAGGGGGTTTACGAGCAGTACTTC; cdr3_aa: CASSSSGQGVYEQYF
cdr3_length: 14; j_call: TRBJ2-7; d_call: .; v_call: TRBV27; clone_size: .; cdr3_nt: TGTGCCAGCAGTTCCGGTACTACAGGGTACGAGCAGTACTTC; cdr3_aa: CASSSGTTGYEQYF